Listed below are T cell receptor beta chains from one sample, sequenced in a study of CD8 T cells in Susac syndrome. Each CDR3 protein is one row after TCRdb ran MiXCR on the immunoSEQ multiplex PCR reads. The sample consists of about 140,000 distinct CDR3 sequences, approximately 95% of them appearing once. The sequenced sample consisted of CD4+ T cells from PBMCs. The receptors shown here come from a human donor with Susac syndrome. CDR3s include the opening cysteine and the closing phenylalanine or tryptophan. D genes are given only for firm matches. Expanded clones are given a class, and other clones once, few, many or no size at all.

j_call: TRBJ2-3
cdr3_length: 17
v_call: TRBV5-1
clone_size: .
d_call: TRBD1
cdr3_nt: TGCGCCAGCAGTAGGGACAGGGGCATTTCTAGCACAGATACGCAGTATTTT
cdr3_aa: CASSRDRGISSTDTQYF

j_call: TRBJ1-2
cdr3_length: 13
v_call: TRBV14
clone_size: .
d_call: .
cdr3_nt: TGTGCCAGCAGCCAAGATTTTCTGGGCGGCTACACCTTC
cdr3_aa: CASSQDFLGGYTF

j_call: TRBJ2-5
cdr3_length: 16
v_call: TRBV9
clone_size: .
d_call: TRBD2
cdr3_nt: TGTGCCAGCAGCGTATCGGAGCGGGGGGGCCGGGAGACCCAGTACTTC
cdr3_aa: CASSVSERGGRETQYF

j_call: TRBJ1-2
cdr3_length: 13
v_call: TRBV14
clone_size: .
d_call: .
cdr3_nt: TGTGCCAGCAGCCAAGTTTCAGTCGGTGGCTACACCTTC
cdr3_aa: CASSQVSVGGYTF

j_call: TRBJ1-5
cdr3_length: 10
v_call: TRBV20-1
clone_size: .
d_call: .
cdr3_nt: TGCAGTGCTAACGATCAGCCCCAGCATTTT
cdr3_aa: CSANDQPQHF

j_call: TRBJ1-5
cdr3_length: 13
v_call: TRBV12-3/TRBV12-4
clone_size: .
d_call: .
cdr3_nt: TGTGCCACCAGCACAGGCCACAATCAGCCCCAGCATTTT
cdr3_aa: CATSTGHNQPQHF

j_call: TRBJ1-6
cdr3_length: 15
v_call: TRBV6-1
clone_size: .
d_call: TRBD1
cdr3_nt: TGTGCCAGCCATGATAGAACAGGGGTTGATTCACCCCTCCACTTT
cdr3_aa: CASHDRTGVDSPLHF

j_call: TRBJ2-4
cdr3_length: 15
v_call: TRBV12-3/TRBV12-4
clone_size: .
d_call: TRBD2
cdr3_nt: TGTGCCAGCAGCCTAGCGGGAGGGCCCCAAAACATTCAGTACTTC
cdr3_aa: CASSLAGGPQNIQYF

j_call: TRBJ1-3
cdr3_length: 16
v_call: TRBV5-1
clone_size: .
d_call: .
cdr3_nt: TGCGCCAGCAGCTTGGACCAACGCCACTCTGGAAACACCATATATTTT
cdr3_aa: CASSLDQRHSGNTIYF

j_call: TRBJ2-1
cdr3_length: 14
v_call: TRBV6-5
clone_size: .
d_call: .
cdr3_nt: TGTGCCAGCGTGGGGGGACTCCGGAACAATGAGCAGTTCTTC
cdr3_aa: CASVGGLRNNEQFF

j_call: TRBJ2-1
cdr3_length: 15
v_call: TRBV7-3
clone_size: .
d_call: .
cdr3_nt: TGTGCCAGCAGCTTCGGGGGCACCGGATACAATGAGCAGTTCTTC
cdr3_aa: CASSFGGTGYNEQFF

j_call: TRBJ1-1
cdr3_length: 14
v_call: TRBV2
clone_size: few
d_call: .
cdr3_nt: TGTGCCAGCAGGAAAACAGAGACGAACACTGAAGCTTTCTTT
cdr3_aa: CASRKTETNTEAFF

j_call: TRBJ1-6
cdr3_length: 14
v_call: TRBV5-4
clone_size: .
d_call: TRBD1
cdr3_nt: TGTGCCAGCAGCTTGGGACAGGGGGATTCACCCCTCCACTTT
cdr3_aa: CASSLGQGDSPLHF

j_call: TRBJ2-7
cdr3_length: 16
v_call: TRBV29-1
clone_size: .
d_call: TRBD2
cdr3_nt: TGCAGCGTCGCCGGGACTAGCGGGGGCGCGTCCTACGAGCAGTACTTC
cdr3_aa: CSVAGTSGGASYEQYF

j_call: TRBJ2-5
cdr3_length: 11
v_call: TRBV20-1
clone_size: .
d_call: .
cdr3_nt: TGCAGTGCTAGCTTCGGAGAGACCCAGTACTTC
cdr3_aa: CSASFGETQYF

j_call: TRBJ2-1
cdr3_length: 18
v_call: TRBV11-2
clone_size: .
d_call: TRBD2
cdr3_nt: TGTGCCAGCAGCTCATCTCGGCTAGCGGGAGAGCGACTGGCTGAGCAGTTCTTC
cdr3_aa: CASSSSRLAGERLAEQFF

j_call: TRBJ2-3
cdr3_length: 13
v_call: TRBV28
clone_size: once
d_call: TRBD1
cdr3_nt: TGTGCCAGCAGACTGACAGGGGCCGATACGCAGTATTTT
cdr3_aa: CASRLTGADTQYF

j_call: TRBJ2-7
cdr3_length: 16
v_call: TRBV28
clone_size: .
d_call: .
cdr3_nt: TGTGCCAGCAGTTCCCCTCGGACTTGGAGCTCCTACGAGCAGTACTTC
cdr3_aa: CASSSPRTWSSYEQYF

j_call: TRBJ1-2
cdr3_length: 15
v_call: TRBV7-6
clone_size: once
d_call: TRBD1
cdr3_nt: TGTGCCAGCAGCTCCGGACAGGGCCGTAACTATGGCTACACCTTC
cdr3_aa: CASSSGQGRNYGYTF

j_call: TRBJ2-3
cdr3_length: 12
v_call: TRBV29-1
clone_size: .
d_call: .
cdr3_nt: TGCAGCGTTGACAGGGACACAGATACGCAGTATTTT
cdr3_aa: CSVDRDTDTQYF

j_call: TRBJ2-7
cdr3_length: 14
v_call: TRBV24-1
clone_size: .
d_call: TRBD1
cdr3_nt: TGTGCCACCAGTGCCCGGGACAGAGACTACGAGCAGTACTTC
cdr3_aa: CATSARDRDYEQYF

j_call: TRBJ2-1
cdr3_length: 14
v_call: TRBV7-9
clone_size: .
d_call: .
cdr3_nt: TGTGCCAGCACCCGGGACCCTACCTACAATGAGCAGTTCTTC
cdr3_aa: CASTRDPTYNEQFF

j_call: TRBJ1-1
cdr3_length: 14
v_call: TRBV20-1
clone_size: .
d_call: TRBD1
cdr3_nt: TGCAGTGCTAGGAAGACAGGGGTTAACACTGAAGCTTTCTTT
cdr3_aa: CSARKTGVNTEAFF

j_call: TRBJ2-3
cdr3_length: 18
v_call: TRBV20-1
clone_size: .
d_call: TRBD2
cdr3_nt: TGCAGTGCTAGGACTGACTTCCTTCAAGCGGGAGTGGAGAGCACGCAGTATTTT
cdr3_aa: CSARTDFLQAGVESTQYF

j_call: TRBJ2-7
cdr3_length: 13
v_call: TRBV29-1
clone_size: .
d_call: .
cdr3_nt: TGCAGCGTTGAAGCCTCCGGGACACAACGAAGGTACTTC
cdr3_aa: CSVEASGTQRRYF

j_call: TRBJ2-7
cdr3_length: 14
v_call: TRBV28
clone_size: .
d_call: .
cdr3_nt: TGTGCCAGCAGGGACCGGGACCGGTACTACGAGCAGTACTTC
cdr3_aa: CASRDRDRYYEQYF

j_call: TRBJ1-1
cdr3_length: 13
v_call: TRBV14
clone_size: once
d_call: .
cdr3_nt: TGTGCCAGCAGCCTCCAACAGAACACTGAAGCTTTCTTT
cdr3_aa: CASSLQQNTEAFF

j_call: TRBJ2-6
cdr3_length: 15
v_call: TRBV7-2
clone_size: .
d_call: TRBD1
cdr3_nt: TGTGCCAGCAGCTTAGTTGGACAGGGGACCAACGTCCTGACTTTC
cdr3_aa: CASSLVGQGTNVLTF

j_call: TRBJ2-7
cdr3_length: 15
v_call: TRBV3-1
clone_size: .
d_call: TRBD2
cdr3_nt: TGTGCCAGCAGCCGGTGGACTAGCGGGAGCTACGAGCAGTACTTC
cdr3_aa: CASSRWTSGSYEQYF

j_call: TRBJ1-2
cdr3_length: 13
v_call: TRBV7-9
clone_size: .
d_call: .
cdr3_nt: TGTGCCAGCAGCTACCCTACGGAGCATGGCTACACCTTC
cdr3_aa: CASSYPTEHGYTF

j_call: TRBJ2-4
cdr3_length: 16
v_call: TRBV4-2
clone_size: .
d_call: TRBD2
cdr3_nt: TGTGCCAGCAGCCACACTAGCGGGGGGGCCAAAAACATTCAGTACTTC
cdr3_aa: CASSHTSGGAKNIQYF

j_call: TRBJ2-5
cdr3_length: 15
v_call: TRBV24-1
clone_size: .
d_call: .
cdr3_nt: TGTGCCACCAGTGAGGGACGGACGGGGCAAGAGACCCAGTACTTC
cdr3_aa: CATSEGRTGQETQYF

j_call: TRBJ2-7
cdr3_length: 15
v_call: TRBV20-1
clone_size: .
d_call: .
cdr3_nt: TGCAGTGCTAGAGATTCCCAGGGGTTGACCCACGAGCAGTACTTC
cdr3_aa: CSARDSQGLTHEQYF

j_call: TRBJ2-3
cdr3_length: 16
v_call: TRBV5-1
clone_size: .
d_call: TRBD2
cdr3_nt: TGCGCCAGCAGCTCCGGGACTAGCGGATACACAGATACGCAGTATTTT
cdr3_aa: CASSSGTSGYTDTQYF

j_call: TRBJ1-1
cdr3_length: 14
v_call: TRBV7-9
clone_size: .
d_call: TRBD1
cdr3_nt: TGTGCCAGCAGCCAGACAGGGGGCATCACTGAAGCTTTCTTT
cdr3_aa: CASSQTGGITEAFF

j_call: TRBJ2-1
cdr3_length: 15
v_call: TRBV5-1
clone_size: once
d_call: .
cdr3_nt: TGCGCCAGCAGCTTGGAGACAGGGAGGGACAATGAGCAGTTCTTC
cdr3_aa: CASSLETGRDNEQFF

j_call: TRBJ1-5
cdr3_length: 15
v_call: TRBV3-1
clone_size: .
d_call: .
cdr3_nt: TGTGCCAGCAGCCAAGAGGGCCGGGGCCATCAGCCCCAGCATTTT
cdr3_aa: CASSQEGRGHQPQHF

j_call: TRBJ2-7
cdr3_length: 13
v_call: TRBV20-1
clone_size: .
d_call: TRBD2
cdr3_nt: TGCAGTGCCCAGACTAGCGGGGTCTACGAGCAGTACTTC
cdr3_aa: CSAQTSGVYEQYF

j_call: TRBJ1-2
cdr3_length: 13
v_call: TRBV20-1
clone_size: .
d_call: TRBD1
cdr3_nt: TGCAGTGCCACCGGACAGGGGGCGGTTGGCTACACCTTC
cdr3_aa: CSATGQGAVGYTF

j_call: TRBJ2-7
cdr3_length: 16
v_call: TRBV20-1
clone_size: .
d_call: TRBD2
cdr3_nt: TGCAGTGCTCCCGGACTAGCGGGAGTTAACTCCTACGAGCAGTACTTC
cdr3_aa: CSAPGLAGVNSYEQYF

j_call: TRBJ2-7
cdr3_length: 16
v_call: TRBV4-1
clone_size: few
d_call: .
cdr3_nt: TGCGCCAGCAGCCAAGATAACGCGGGACTCTCCTACGAGCAGTACTTC
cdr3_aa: CASSQDNAGLSYEQYF

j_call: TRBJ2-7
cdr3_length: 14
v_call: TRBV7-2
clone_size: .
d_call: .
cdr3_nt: TGTGCCAGCAGTTCCGCCCCCATTGGATCCGAGCAGTACTTC
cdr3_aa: CASSSAPIGSEQYF

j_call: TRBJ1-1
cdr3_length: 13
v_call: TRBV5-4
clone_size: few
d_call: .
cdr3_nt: TGTGCCAGCAGTCGAGGGTTGGAGGGTCAAGCTTTCTTT
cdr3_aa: CASSRGLEGQAFF

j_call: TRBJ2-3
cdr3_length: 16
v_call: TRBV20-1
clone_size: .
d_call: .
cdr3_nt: TGCAGTGCTAGAGGCCTCGACAGGTGGGGGGCAGATACGCAGTATTTT
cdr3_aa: CSARGLDRWGADTQYF

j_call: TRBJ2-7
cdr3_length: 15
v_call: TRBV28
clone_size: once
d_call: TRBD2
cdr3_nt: TGTGCCAGCAGTTCCGGCGGACTAGCGGGCTACGAGCAGTACTTC
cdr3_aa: CASSSGGLAGYEQYF

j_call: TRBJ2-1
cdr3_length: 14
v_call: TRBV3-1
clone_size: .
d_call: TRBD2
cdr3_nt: TGTGCCAGCGCCGCGGGAGTTCGGTACAATGAGCAGTTCTTC
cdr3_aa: CASAAGVRYNEQFF

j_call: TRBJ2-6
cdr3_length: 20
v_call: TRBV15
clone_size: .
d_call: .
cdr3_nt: TGTGCCACCAGCAGAGATGGACAGGGACTATCTGGCTCTGGGGCCAACGTCCTGACTTTC
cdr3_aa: CATSRDGQGLSGSGANVLTF

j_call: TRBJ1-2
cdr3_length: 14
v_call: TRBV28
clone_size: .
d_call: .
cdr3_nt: TGTGCCAGCAGCCCCTTCACGAGCCCCTATGGCTACACCTTC
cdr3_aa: CASSPFTSPYGYTF